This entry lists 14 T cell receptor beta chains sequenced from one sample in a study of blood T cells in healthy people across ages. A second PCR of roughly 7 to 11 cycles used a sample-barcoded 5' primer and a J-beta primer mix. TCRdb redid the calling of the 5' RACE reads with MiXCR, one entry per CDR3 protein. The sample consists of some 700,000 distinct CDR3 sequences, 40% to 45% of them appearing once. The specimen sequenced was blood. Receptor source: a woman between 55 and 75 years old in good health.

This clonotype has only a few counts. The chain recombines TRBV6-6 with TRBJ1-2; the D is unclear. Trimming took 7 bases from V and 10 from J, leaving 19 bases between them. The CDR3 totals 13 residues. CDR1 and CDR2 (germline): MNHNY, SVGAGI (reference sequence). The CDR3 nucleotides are TGTGCCAGCAATAACGACCCCCCAGCGGACTACACCTTC. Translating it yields CASNNDPPADYTF.

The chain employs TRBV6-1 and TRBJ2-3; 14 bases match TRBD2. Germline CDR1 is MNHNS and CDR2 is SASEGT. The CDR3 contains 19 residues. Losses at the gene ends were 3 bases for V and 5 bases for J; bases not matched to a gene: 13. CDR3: CASSDDLTSGGAVIDTQYF. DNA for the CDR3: TGTGCCAGCAGTGACGACCTGACTAGCGGGGGGGCCGTGATAGATACGCAGTATTTT.

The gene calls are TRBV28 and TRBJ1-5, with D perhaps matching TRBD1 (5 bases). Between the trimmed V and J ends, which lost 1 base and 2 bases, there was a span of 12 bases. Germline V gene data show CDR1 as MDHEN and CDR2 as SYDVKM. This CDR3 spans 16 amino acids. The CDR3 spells CASSLYRRVGNQPQHF. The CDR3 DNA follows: TGTGCCAGCAGTTTATATCGCAGGGTTGGCAATCAGCCCCAGCATTTT.

The CDR3 region is CSARGAGGLGTDTQYF. CDR3 sequence (DNA): TGCAGTGCCAGGGGAGCGGGAGGGCTCGGCACAGATACGCAGTATTTT. The chain employs TRBV20-1 and TRBJ2-3; TRBD2 matches at 10 bases. Germline values: CDR1 DFQATT, CDR2 SNEGSKA (reference sequence). Unmatched junction bases numbered 10, after V lost 6 bases and J lost 1 base. This CDR3 has 16 residues.

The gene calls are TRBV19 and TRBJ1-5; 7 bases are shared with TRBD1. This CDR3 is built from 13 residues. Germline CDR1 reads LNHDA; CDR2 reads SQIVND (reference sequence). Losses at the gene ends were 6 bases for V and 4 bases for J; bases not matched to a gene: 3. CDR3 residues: CASRGQDNQPQHF. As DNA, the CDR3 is TGTGCCAGTAGAGGACAGGATAATCAGCCCCAGCATTTT.

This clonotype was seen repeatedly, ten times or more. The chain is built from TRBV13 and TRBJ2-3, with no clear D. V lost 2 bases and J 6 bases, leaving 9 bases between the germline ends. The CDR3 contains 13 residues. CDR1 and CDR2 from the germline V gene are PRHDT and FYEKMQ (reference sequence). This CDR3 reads CASSLLGIDTQYF. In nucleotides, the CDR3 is TGTGCCAGCAGCTTACTTGGGATTGATACGCAGTATTTT. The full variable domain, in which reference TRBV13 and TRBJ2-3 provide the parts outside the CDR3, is AAGVIQSPRHLIKEKRETATLKCYPIPRHDTVYWYQQGPGQDPQFLISFYEKMQSDKGSIPDRFSAQQFSDYHSELNMSSLELGDSALYFCASSLLGIDTQYFGPGTRLTVL.

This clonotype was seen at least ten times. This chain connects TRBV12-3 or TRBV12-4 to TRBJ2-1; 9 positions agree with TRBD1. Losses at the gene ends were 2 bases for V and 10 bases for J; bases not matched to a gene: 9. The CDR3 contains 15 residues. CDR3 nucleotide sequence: TGTGCCAGCAGTTTACGACAGGGGGGAGTCCAGGAGCAGTTCTTC. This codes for CASSLRQGGVQEQFF.

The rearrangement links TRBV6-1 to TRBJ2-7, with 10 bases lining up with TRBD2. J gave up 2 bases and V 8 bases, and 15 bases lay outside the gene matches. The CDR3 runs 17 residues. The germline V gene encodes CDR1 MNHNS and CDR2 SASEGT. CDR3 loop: CASARGGLAGEAYEQYF. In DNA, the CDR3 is TGTGCCAGCGCTAGGGGGGGGCTAGCGGGAGAAGCCTACGAGCAGTACTTC.

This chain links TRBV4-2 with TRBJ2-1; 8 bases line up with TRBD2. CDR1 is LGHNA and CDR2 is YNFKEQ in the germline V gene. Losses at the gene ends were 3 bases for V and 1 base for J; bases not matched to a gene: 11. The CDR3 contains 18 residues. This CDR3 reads CASSHALGAGGSYNEQFF. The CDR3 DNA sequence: TGTGCCAGCAGCCACGCCCTTGGGGCGGGAGGATCCTACAATGAGCAGTTCTTC.

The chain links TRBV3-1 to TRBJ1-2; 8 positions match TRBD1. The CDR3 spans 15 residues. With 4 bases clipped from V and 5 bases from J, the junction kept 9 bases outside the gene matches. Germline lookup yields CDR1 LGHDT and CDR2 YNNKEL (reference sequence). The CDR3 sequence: CASSPRRDRHYGYTF. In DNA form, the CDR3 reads TGTGCCAGCAGCCCCCGCCGGGACAGGCATTATGGCTACACCTTC.

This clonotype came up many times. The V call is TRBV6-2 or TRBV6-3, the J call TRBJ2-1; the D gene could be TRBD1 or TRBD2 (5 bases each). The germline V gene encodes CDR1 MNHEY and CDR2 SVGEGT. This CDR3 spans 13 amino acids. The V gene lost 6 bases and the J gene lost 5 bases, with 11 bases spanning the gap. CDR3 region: CASRDSGDNEQFF. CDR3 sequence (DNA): TGTGCCAGCAGAGACAGCGGAGACAATGAGCAGTTCTTC.

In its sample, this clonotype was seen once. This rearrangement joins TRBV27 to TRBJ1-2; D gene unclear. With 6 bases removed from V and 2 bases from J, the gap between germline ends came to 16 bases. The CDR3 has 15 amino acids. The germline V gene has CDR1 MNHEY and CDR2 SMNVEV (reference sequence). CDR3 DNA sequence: TGTGCCAGCAGGGAAAGTGAGAATCCGAACTATGGCTACACCTTC. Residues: CASRESENPNYGYTF.

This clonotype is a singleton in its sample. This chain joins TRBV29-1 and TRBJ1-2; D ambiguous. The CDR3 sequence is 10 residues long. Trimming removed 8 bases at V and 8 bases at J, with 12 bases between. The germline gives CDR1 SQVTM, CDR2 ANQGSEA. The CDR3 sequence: CSSHEGGYTF. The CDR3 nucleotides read TGCAGCTCCCACGAGGGCGGCTACACCTTC. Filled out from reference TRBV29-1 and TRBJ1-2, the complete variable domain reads SAVISQKPSRDICQRGTSLTIQCQVDSQVTMMFWYRQQPGQSLTLIATANQGSEATYESGFVIDKFPISRPNLTFSTLTVSNMSPEDSSIYLCSSHEGGYTFGSGTRLTVV.

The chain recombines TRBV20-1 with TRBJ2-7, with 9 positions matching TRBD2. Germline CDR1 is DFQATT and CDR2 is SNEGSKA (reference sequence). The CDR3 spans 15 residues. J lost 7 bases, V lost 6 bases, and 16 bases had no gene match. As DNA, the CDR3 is TGCAGTGCGCCGGACCTAGCGGGATATCCCAATGAGCAGTACTTC. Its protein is CSAPDLAGYPNEQYF.